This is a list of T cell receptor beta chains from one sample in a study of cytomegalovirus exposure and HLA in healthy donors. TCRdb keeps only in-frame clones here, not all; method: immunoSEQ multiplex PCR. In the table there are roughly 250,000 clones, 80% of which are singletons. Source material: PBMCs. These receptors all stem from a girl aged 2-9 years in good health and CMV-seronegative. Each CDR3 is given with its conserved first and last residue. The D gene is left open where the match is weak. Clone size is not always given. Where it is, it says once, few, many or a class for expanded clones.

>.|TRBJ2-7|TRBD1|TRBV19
CASSIRPTGRSYEQYF
TGTGCCAGTAGTATTCGTCCGACAGGGCGCTCCTACGAGCAGTACTTC
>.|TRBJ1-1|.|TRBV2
CASSGGRGLGSEAFF
TGTGCCAGCAGTGGGGGCAGGGGATTAGGTAGTGAAGCTTTCTTT
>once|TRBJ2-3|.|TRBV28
CASRWASTDTQYF
TGTGCCAGCCGCTGGGCTAGCACAGATACGCAGTATTTT
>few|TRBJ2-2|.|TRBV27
CASRSTRQFLTGELFF
TGTGCCAGCAGATCGACCCGACAGTTTCTCACCGGGGAGCTGTTTTTT
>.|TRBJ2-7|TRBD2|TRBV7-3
CASAPSGSSYEQYF
TGTGCCAGCGCCCCTAGCGGGAGCTCCTACGAGCAGTACTTC
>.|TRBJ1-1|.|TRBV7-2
CASSLGATLNTEAFF
TGTGCCAGCAGCTTAGGGGCCACCCTGAACACTGAAGCTTTCTTT
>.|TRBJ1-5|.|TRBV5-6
CASSFSAGWNQPQHF
TGTGCCAGCAGTTTTTCAGCAGGGTGGAATCAGCCCCAGCATTTT
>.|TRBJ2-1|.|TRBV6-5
CASSYSGGGPYNEQFF
TGTGCCAGCAGTTACTCGGGCGGGGGCCCCTACAATGAGCAGTTCTTC
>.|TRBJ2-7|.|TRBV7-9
CASSLYPLTYEQYF
TGTGCCAGCAGCTTATACCCACTAACCTACGAGCAGTACTTC
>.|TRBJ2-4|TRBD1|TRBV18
CASSAATPQGDLKNIQYF
TGTGCCAGCTCTGCCGCGACACCTCAGGGGGATCTCAAAAACATTCAGTACTTC
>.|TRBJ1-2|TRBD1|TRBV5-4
CASSLGGLTNYGYTF
TGTGCCAGCAGCTTAGGGGGCCTCACTAACTATGGCTACACCTTC
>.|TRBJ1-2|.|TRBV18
CASSVDRDYGYTF
TGTGCCAGCTCAGTTGACAGAGACTATGGCTACACCTTC
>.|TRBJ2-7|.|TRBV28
CASSLLSSYEQYF
TGTGCCAGCAGTTTATTGTCCAGCTACGAGCAGTACTTC
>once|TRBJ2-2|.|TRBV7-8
CASSLLGNTGELFF
TGTGCCAGCAGCTTACTAGGGAACACCGGGGAGCTGTTTTTT
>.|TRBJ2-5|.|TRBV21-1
CASSDGTSGLSNGETQYF
TGTGCCAGCAGCGACGGGACTAGCGGGTTATCGAACGGAGAGACCCAGTACTTC
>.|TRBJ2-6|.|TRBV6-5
CASSQGTGANVLTF
TGTGCCAGCAGCCAGGGGACTGGGGCCAACGTCCTGACTTTC
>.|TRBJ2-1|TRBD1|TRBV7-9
CASSSPGTAYNEQFF
TGTGCCAGCAGCTCCCCCGGGACAGCTTACAATGAGCAGTTCTTC
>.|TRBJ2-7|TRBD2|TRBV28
CASSSIFRGLGPTEQYF
TGTGCCAGCAGCTCTATTTTTCGGGGACTAGGGCCCACCGAGCAGTACTTC
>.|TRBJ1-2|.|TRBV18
CASSPSAEGGEGYTF
TGTGCCAGCTCACCATCTGCAGAAGGGGGTGAAGGCTACACCTTC
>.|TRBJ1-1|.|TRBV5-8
CASSLAWGGRDSTEAFF
TGTGCCAGCAGCTTGGCTTGGGGCGGAAGGGATAGCACTGAAGCTTTCTTT
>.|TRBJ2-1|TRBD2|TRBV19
CASTTSGSLDNPYNEQFF
TGTGCCAGTACTACTAGCGGTTCACTGGATAACCCATACAATGAGCAGTTCTTC
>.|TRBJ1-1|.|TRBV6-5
CASSYSNAMNTEAFF
TGTGCCAGCAGTTACTCGAACGCTATGAACACTGAAGCTTTCTTT
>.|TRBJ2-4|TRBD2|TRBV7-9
CASSPGSGGMAKNIQYF
TGTGCCAGCAGCCCGGGGTCGGGGGGTATGGCCAAAAACATTCAGTACTTC
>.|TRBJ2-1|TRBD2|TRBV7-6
CASSLRGAGSYNEQFF
TGTGCCAGCAGCTTACGTGGAGCGGGAAGTTACAATGAGCAGTTCTTC
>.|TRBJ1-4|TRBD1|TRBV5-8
CASSYTLGTAGDTNEKLFF
TGTGCCAGCAGCTACACCTTAGGGACAGCGGGGGACACTAATGAAAAACTGTTTTTT
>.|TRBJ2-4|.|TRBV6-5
CASSYQRQGKGIQYF
TGTGCCAGCAGTTACCAGAGGCAGGGAAAGGGCATTCAGTACTTC
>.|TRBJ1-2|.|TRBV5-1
CASSPFNPQLPNYGYTF
TGCGCCAGCAGCCCATTTAATCCACAGCTACCGAACTATGGCTACACCTTC
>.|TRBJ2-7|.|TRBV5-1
CASSLIIGSSFSYEQYF
TGCGCCAGCAGCTTGATTATCGGGAGTTCGTTCTCCTACGAGCAGTACTTC
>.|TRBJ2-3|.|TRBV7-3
CASSLGAGHMDTQYF
TGTGCCAGCAGCTTAGGTGCGGGGCACATGGATACGCAGTATTTT
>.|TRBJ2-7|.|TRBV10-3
CATRHTQARGVEQYF
TGTGCCACCCGGCACACTCAAGCCCGCGGAGTCGAGCAGTACTTC
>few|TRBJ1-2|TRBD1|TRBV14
CASSQVRDSSWGYTF
TGTGCCAGCAGCCAAGTTAGGGACAGCAGCTGGGGCTACACCTTC
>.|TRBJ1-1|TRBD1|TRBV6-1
CASSEGDRGTEAFF
TGTGCCAGCAGTGAAGGGGACAGGGGAACTGAAGCTTTCTTT
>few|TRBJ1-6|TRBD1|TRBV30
CAWSGQGAGNSPLHF
TGTGCCTGGAGTGGACAGGGGGCGGGCAATTCACCCCTCCACTTT
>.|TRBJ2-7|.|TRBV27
CASSFVGHSYEQYF
TGTGCCAGCAGTTTTGTCGGACACTCCTACGAGCAGTACTTC
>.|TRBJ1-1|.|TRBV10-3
CAISESRGGVEAFF
TGTGCCATCAGTGAGTCTCGAGGGGGTGTCGAAGCTTTCTTT
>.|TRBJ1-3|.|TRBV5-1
CASSLAFNSGNTIYF
TGCGCCAGCAGCTTAGCGTTTAACTCTGGAAACACCATATATTTT
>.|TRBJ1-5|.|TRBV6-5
CATSNAGSHNQPQHF
TGTGCCACCTCGAATGCGGGCAGCCACAATCAGCCCCAGCATTTT
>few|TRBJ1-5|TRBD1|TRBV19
CASSIPGQGSQPQHF
TGTGCCAGTAGTATTCCGGGACAGGGATCCCAGCCCCAGCATTTT
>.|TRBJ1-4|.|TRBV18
CASSPMGRKLFF
TGTGCCAGCTCACCGATGGGGAGAAAACTGTTTTTT
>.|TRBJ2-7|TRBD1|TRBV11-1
CASSLTGSGYEQYF
TGTGCCAGCAGCTTGACAGGGTCCGGGTACGAGCAGTACTTC
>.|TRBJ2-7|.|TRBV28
CASSTRAYEQYF
TGTGCCAGCAGCACCAGGGCCTACGAGCAGTACTTC
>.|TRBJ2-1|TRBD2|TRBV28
CASSLAGEDEGFF
TGTGCCAGCAGTCTAGCGGGAGAGGATGAAGGGTTCTTC
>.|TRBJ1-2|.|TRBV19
CASSMAPGIDYTF
TGTGCCAGTAGTATGGCCCCCGGGATAGACTACACCTTC
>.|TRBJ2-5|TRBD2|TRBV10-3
CAISTREAGGETQYF
TGTGCCATCAGTACCCGGGAAGCGGGGGGGGAGACCCAGTACTTC
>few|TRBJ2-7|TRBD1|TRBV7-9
CASSLQGAYEQYF
TGTGCCAGCAGCCTTCAGGGGGCTTACGAGCAGTACTTC
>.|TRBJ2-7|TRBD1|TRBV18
CASSPRQGGFAGGYEQYF
TGTGCCAGCTCACCCAGACAGGGGGGATTTGCCGGCGGGTACGAGCAGTACTTC
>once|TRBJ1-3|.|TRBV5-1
CASSLAGGLHSGNTIYF
TGCGCCAGCAGCTTGGCGGGAGGGTTACACTCTGGAAACACCATATATTTT